A selection of T cell receptor beta chains follows, all from one sample in a study of blood T cell repertoires in COVID-19. Only in-frame clones appear in the TCRdb table, and some are missing; sequencing was by immunoSEQ multiplex PCR. This table holds approximately 170,000 clones, about 86% found once. Material for sequencing was peripheral blood. The receptors come from a man between 65 and 79 years old with active or convalescent COVID-19. Both conserved end residues are part of each CDR3. Each record gives: clone size, V gene, D gene, J gene, CDR3 protein, CDR3 DNA. The D gene is left open where the match is weak. Clone size appears in some rows only: once, few, many, or a class for an expanded clone.

>-|TRBV6-6|-|TRBJ1-4
CASRGLGTQNEKLFF
TGTGCCAGCAGGGGGTTGGGGACACAAAATGAAAAACTGTTTTTT
>once|TRBV29-1|TRBD1|TRBJ1-1
CSVESGTGGTEAFF
TGCAGCGTTGAATCCGGGACAGGGGGGACTGAAGCTTTCTTT
>-|TRBV5-1|-|TRBJ2-2
CASSLSDFATGELFF
TGCGCCAGCAGCTTGTCGGACTTCGCCACCGGGGAGCTGTTTTTT
>-|TRBV3-1/TRBV3-2|-|TRBJ1-3
CASSQGVGFYTIYF
TGTGCCAGCAGCCAAGGAGTCGGGTTCTACACCATATATTTT
>-|TRBV5-8|TRBD1|TRBJ2-1
CASSESSGQSSYNEQFF
TGTGCCAGCAGCGAAAGCTCGGGACAGAGCTCCTACAATGAGCAGTTCTTC
>-|TRBV7-8|-|TRBJ2-2
CATPSRNTGELFF
TGTGCCACCCCGTCCAGGAACACCGGGGAGCTGTTTTTT
>many|TRBV27|TRBD2|TRBJ2-2
CASSFRTSGELFF
TGTGCCAGCAGTTTTCGGACTAGCGGGGAGCTGTTTTTT
>-|TRBV18|-|TRBJ2-5
CASSPAGKETQYF
TGTGCCAGCTCACCAGCAGGAAAAGAGACCCAGTACTTC
>-|TRBV7-2|TRBD1|TRBJ1-4
CASSLAGTGDEKLFF
TGTGCCAGCAGCCTAGCCGGGACAGGGGATGAAAAACTGTTTTTT
>-|TRBV12-5|-|TRBJ1-1
CASGPGNTEAFF
TGTGCTAGTGGTCCAGGGAACACTGAAGCTTTCTTT
>-|TRBV19|TRBD1|TRBJ1-5
CASSMDRVNSNQPQHF
TGTGCCAGTAGTATGGACAGGGTTAATAGCAATCAGCCCCAGCATTTT
>-|TRBV6-1|-|TRBJ1-6
CASSEADAVGSYNSPLHF
TGTGCCAGCAGTGAAGCCGACGCGGTGGGCTCCTATAATTCACCCCTCCACTTT
>-|TRBV6-5|TRBD1|TRBJ1-1
CASSNPGQGAPEAFF
TGTGCCAGCAGTAATCCGGGACAGGGGGCACCTGAAGCTTTCTTT
>-|TRBV18|TRBD1|TRBJ2-3
CASSPDRGSDTQYF
TGTGCCAGCTCACCGGACAGGGGCTCAGATACGCAGTATTTT
>-|TRBV4-1|TRBD1|TRBJ2-5
CASSLLVTGTGEETQYF
TGCGCCAGCAGCCTCCTTGTGACCGGGACAGGAGAAGAGACCCAGTACTTC
>-|TRBV2|-|TRBJ2-3
CASIVSAGHHSTDTQYF
TGTGCCAGCATCGTTTCGGCCGGACACCATAGCACAGATACGCAGTATTTT
>few|TRBV27|-|TRBJ2-7
CASGKGGPFYEQYF
TGTGCCAGCGGAAAAGGAGGGCCCTTCTACGAGCAGTACTTC
>-|TRBV19|-|TRBJ2-7
CASSIPPGRGDYEQYF
TGTGCCAGTAGTATACCACCGGGGAGAGGAGACTACGAGCAGTACTTC
>-|TRBV29-1|-|TRBJ1-4
CSAKASTNEKLFF
TGCAGCGCTAAAGCCTCAACTAATGAAAAACTGTTTTTT
>-|TRBV9|-|TRBJ2-1
CASSETGRSYNEQFF
TGTGCCAGCAGCGAGACAGGACGCTCCTACAATGAGCAGTTCTTC
>-|TRBV11-2|TRBD2|TRBJ2-3
CASSLGLGYTDTQYF
TGTGCCAGCAGCTTGGGACTAGGGTACACAGATACGCAGTATTTT
>-|TRBV5-6|-|TRBJ1-4
CASSATGEIGEKLFF
TGTGCCAGCAGCGCGACAGGTGAAATTGGTGAAAAACTGTTTTTT
>-|TRBV2|-|TRBJ1-1
CASNGQTPNTEAFF
TGTGCCAGCAATGGACAGACCCCGAACACTGAAGCTTTCTTT
>-|TRBV6-2/TRBV6-3|-|TRBJ2-1
CASSPQQGAGGTYNEQFF
TGTGCCAGCAGTCCCCAGCAGGGGGCGGGAGGGACCTACAATGAGCAGTTCTTC
>-|TRBV29-1|TRBD2|TRBJ2-7
CSVESGASDEQYF
TGCAGCGTTGAAAGCGGGGCTTCTGACGAGCAGTACTTC
>-|TRBV30|TRBD2|TRBJ2-3
CAWSVPRTSGWTDTQYF
TGTGCCTGGAGTGTCCCCCGGACTAGCGGGTGGACAGATACGCAGTATTTT
>once|TRBV27|-|TRBJ1-2
CASSLYRTTVPYAGYTF
TGTGCCAGCAGTTTATATCGCACGACAGTACCTTATGCTGGCTACACCTTC
>once|TRBV7-7|-|TRBJ2-5
CASSPRGFQETQYF
TGTGCTAGCAGCCCCCGGGGGTTCCAAGAGACCCAGTACTTC
>-|TRBV18|TRBD1|TRBJ1-4
CASSPQVTGGPATNEKLFF
TGTGCCAGCTCACCACAAGTTACAGGGGGCCCGGCAACTAATGAAAAACTGTTTTTT
>-|TRBV10-1|-|TRBJ1-1
CASSEHSRGTEAFF
TGCGCCAGCAGTGAGCACAGCCGGGGGACTGAAGCTTTCTTT
>-|TRBV30|TRBD1|TRBJ1-6
CAWSITGGDSPLHF
TGTGCCTGGAGTATCACAGGGGGGGATTCACCCCTCCACTTT
>-|TRBV15|TRBD1|TRBJ2-1
CATSRDRFLEQFF
TGTGCCACCAGCAGGGACAGGTTCCTTGAGCAGTTCTTC
>-|TRBV12-5|TRBD1|TRBJ2-4
CASGRGQPKNIQYF
TGTGCTAGTGGTCGGGGACAGCCCAAAAACATTCAGTACTTC
>-|TRBV5-4|TRBD1|TRBJ1-1
CASSPGGQGSGTEAFF
TGTGCCAGCAGCCCGGGAGGACAGGGTTCGGGCACTGAAGCTTTCTTT
>-|TRBV4-3|-|TRBJ2-3
CASRRQGSSTDTQYF
TGCGCCAGCCGGCGTCAGGGGTCTAGCACAGATACGCAGTATTTT
>-|TRBV5-1|TRBD1|TRBJ1-6
CASSPRTGNNSPLHF
TGCGCCAGCAGCCCAAGGACAGGCAATAATTCACCCCTCCACTTT
>-|TRBV12-5|-|TRBJ1-1
CASSRGTEAFF
TGTGCTAGTTCACGGGGCACTGAAGCTTTCTTT
>-|TRBV6-5|-|TRBJ2-1
CASSYSSSYNEQFF
TGTGCCAGCAGTTACTCGAGCTCCTACAATGAGCAGTTCTTC
>-|TRBV2|-|TRBJ2-7
CASSNNYEQYF
TGTGCCAGCAGTAATAACTACGAGCAGTACTTC